Detailed here is one T cell receptor (beta chain). Sequencing was performed with immunoSEQ multiplex PCR; in TCRdb, only in-frame clones are kept and a portion is missing. The sample lists 120,000 to 150,000 clones, about 86% occurring once. The ends were cut back, 4 bases at V and 6 bases at J, with 10 bases in the middle. This CDR3 region has 13 residues. The germline V gene encodes CDR1 MGHRA and CDR2 YSYEKL. The sample comes from a study of T cell responses to AZD1222 COVID-19 vaccine. Pooled in the analysis were second doses at about 4 or about 12 weeks. The chain employs TRBV4-1 and TRBJ2-1; TRBD1 or TRBD2 may be the D gene (5 bases each). This clonotype originated in an adult who received the AZD1222 COVID-19 vaccine. The sample was peripheral blood, taken 28 days after the second AZD1222 dose. CDR3 loop: CASSPGTGNEQFF. The CDR3 DNA reads as TGCGCCAGCAGCCCTGGGACCGGCAATGAGCAGTTCTTC.